A selection of T cell receptor beta chains follows, all from one sample in a study of T-cell memory formation after mild COVID-19. TCRdb itself ran the 5' RACE reads through MiXCR, one entry per CDR3 protein. This sample carries roughly 310,000 distinct CDR3 sequences, around a sixth of them seen once, and the ten largest clones take 20% to 25%. Input material: PBMCs or a T cell subset sorted from them (not recorded which). The source of these receptors is a man aged 18 to 35 who had mild COVID-19 (a few samples of this study predate the infection). Cell type and time point are not known. The CDR3 runs from the conserved cysteine through the conserved F or W. The order of the fields is clone size, D gene, V gene, J gene, CDR3 DNA, CDR3 protein. A D gene is named only where the DNA matches it firmly. Only part of the rows carry a size: once, few, many, or a class if the clone is expanded.

size: few
D: -
V: TRBV6-5
J: TRBJ2-1
DNA: TGTGCCAGCAGTTACAATCGGGGGGCCGAGGGGAATGAGCAGTTCTTC
CDR3: CASSYNRGAEGNEQFF

size: -
D: -
V: TRBV12-3/TRBV12-4
J: TRBJ1-6
DNA: TGTGCCAGCCGGGGGAGGGGTTGGCGTTCACCCCTCCACTTT
CDR3: CASRGRGWRSPLHF

size: once
D: TRBD2
V: TRBV7-3
J: TRBJ2-1
DNA: TGTGCCAGCAGCTTATATAGCGGGAGATTGGGGGAGCAGTTCTTC
CDR3: CASSLYSGRLGEQFF

size: few
D: -
V: TRBV10-3
J: TRBJ2-5
DNA: TGTGCCATCAGTGTGTCGGGGCGGGTAAGAGAGACCCAGTACTTC
CDR3: CAISVSGRVRETQYF

size: -
D: TRBD2
V: TRBV4-3
J: TRBJ2-2
DNA: TGCGCCAGCAGCCCTCGGGGGGGGGCGGTAACCGGGGAGCTGTTTTTT
CDR3: CASSPRGGAVTGELFF

size: -
D: -
V: TRBV6-1
J: TRBJ1-2
DNA: TGTGCCAGCAGTGCTCTTAGACAGGACCCCATCTATGGCTACACCTTC
CDR3: CASSALRQDPIYGYTF

size: -
D: -
V: TRBV4-3
J: TRBJ2-1
DNA: TGCGCCAGCAGCCAAGATTGGGCGCTAGCCTCTAATGAGCAGTTCTTC
CDR3: CASSQDWALASNEQFF

size: -
D: TRBD1
V: TRBV12-3/TRBV12-4
J: TRBJ2-3
DNA: TGTGCCAGCGGCGACAGGGGTTTAACAGATACGCAGTATTTT
CDR3: CASGDRGLTDTQYF

size: few
D: -
V: TRBV7-2
J: TRBJ1-3
DNA: TGTGCCAGCAGCCCAGGGGCCCCTAAACGCGGCATATATTTT
CDR3: CASSPGAPKRGIYF

size: few
D: -
V: TRBV5-1
J: TRBJ1-4
DNA: TGCGCCAGCAGCCTCGCAAGGACGGCTAATGAAAAACTGTTTTTT
CDR3: CASSLARTANEKLFF

size: few
D: -
V: TRBV20-1
J: TRBJ2-1
DNA: TGCAGTGCTCAGGCAGGGAGCTCCTACAATGAGCAGTTCTTC
CDR3: CSAQAGSSYNEQFF

size: few
D: -
V: TRBV5-4
J: TRBJ2-1
DNA: TGTGCCAGCAGCTTGGACGGGGGTAGCAATGAGCAGTTCTTC
CDR3: CASSLDGGSNEQFF

size: few
D: TRBD2
V: TRBV20-1
J: TRBJ2-3
DNA: TGCAGTGCTAGAGACCCTCGGACTAGTGGGGATACGCAGTATTTT
CDR3: CSARDPRTSGDTQYF